The 10 T cell receptor beta chains in this list originate from one sample, sequenced in a study of metastatic and nonmetastatic thyroid tumors. Among the patients, none had received any treatment before thyroid surgery. With MiXCR, TCRdb reprocessed the PCR reads. Of 30,000 to 35,000 clones in the sample, 20% are singletons; the top ten hold roughly 8%. Sequenced material: blood. The origin of the receptors is a female donor with papillary thyroid cancer or a benign thyroid nodule (not recorded which). Some clones in this sample may be carry-over from other donors' samples.

In this sample, this clone turned up many times. The gene calls are TRBV6-5 and TRBJ2-1, with TRBD2 identical over 14 bases. The CDR3 contains 17 residues. V shed 8 bases, J shed 1 base, and the junction held 7 bases outside the gene matches. Germline V gene data show CDR1 as MNHEY and CDR2 as SVGAGI. CDR3 bases: TGTGCCAGCGCCGGGACTAGCGGGAGAACTTCCTACAATGAGCAGTTCTTC. As protein: CASAGTSGRTSYNEQFF.

This clone was observed a handful of times. The J gene is TRBJ2-5, the V gene TRBV28, with 8 bases aligning to TRBD2. V lost 4 bases to trimming and J lost 3 bases; unmatched junction nucleotides: 10. The CDR3 consists of 16 residues. The V gene's germline CDR1 is MDHEN and CDR2 SYDVKM. CDR3: CASSSGGYAGEETQYF. The CDR3 nucleotides read TGTGCCAGCAGTTCGGGGGGGTACGCGGGAGAAGAGACCCAGTACTTC.

The chain is built from TRBV11-2 and TRBJ2-7; 7 bases are a match to TRBD2. Germline V gene lookup returns CDR1 SGHAT and CDR2 FQNNGV. The CDR3 contains 16 residues. V lost 1 base and J lost 3; bases outside the gene matches: 9. CDR3 protein: CASSLVPGGSVYEQYF. CDR3 nucleotides: TGTGCCAGCAGCTTAGTACCTGGCGGGAGCGTCTACGAGCAGTACTTC.

The chain carries TRBV19 and TRBJ2-3; 7 nucleotides match TRBD1. Trimming took 4 bases from V and 2 from J; bases not matched to a gene: 6. The germline V gene encodes CDR1 LNHDA and CDR2 SQIVND (reference sequence). The CDR3 runs 15 residues. The CDR3: CASSNRDRYTDTQYF. The CDR3, as DNA: TGTGCCAGTAGTAACCGGGACAGATACACAGATACGCAGTATTTT.

This clone was seen many times. The V gene is TRBV29-1, the J gene TRBJ1-2; D not certain. Germline CDR1 is SQVTM and CDR2 is ANQGSEA. The CDR3 spans 13 residues. With 4 bases removed from V and 1 base from J, the gap between germline ends came to 10 bases. CDR3 in DNA: TGCAGCGTTGGTGAGGACTTTAACTATGGCTACACCTTC. Translating it yields CSVGEDFNYGYTF.

This clone was observed at least ten times. The chain links TRBV28 to TRBJ1-1; a possible D gene is TRBD1 (5 bases). Trimming removed 5 bases at V and 2 bases at J, with 12 bases between. Germline-derived CDR1 and CDR2 are MDHEN and SYDVKM. This CDR3 contains 14 residues. CDR3 DNA sequence: TGTGCCAGCAGTCCTACCGGGGCCAACACTGAAGCTTTCTTT. This translates into CASSPTGANTEAFF.

This clone has a count of ten or more. The chain uses TRBV3-1 and TRBJ1-5; a weak D match, TRBD1 (6 bases). The ends were cut back, 0 bases at V and 7 bases at J, with 16 bases in the middle. The CDR3 is made up of 16 amino acids. Germline V gives CDR1 LGHDT, CDR2 YNNKEL (reference sequence). The CDR3 loop is CASSQDPPGAEQPQHF. The CDR3 DNA sequence: TGTGCCAGCAGCCAAGATCCCCCGGGGGCTGAACAGCCCCAGCATTTT.

This chain uses TRBV4-1 with TRBJ1-1; D is unresolved. The ends were cut back, 4 bases at V and 1 base at J, with 10 bases in the middle. The length of the CDR3 is 14 residues. From germline, CDR1 is MGHRA and CDR2 YSYEKL. The CDR3 DNA follows: TGCGCCAGCAGCCCCCGAAGGGAGAACACTGAAGCTTTCTTT. Its protein is CASSPRRENTEAFF.

This clone has at least ten counts. This chain joins TRBV5-5 and TRBJ2-7; maybe TRBD2 (5 bases). The V gene's germline CDR1 is SGHKS and CDR2 YYEKEE (reference sequence). The CDR3 has 16 residues. Trimming pared 4 bases from V and 3 bases from J, leaving 20 bases between. The CDR3 nucleotides read TGTGCCAGCAGCGTAACCCGACTGGACTGGAGCTACGAGCAGTACTTC. Its protein is CASSVTRLDWSYEQYF.

The genes are TRBV11-2 and TRBJ1-1, with 7 bases fitting TRBD1. Trimming cost V 7 bases and J 0 bases; bases outside gene matches: 17. The germline V gene encodes CDR1 SGHAT and CDR2 FQNNGV. The CDR3 length is 18 residues. CDR3 in DNA: TGTGCCAGCACCTCAGGATGGACGCCGGGACAGATGAACACTGAAGCTTTCTTT. It codes for CASTSGWTPGQMNTEAFF.